Here is one T cell receptor (beta chain) with its context. Its specificity is not known. PCR involved 60 Vbeta and 13 Jbeta primers. Sequencing used immunoSEQ multiplex PCR; TCRdb keeps in-frame clones, though not all of them. The sample lists about 260,000 clones; roughly two thirds were seen once. The data originate from a study of cytomegalovirus exposure and HLA in healthy donors. Study-level results: More than 15,000 TCR beta sequences were associated with HLA alleles at 0.05 false discovery rate in a later analysis. Being productive about 90% or about 30% of the time was typical of most TCR beta V segments in an earlier analysis.

CDR3 length: 13 residues. V was clipped by 2 bases and J by 7 bases; unmatched bases: 3. The germline V gene has CDR1 SGHDT and CDR2 YYEEEE. This chain joins TRBV5-6 and TRBJ1-5; TRBD1 agrees at 7 bases. Sequencing was carried out using PBMCs. The clonotype comes from a female donor in good health and CMV-seronegative. CDR3 nucleotides: TGTGCCAGCAGCTTAGACAGGGCCCAGCCCCAGCATTTT. It translates to CASSLDRAQPQHF.